This record concerns one TCR beta chain sequence. Its antigen is as yet unknown. The sample comes from a study of OX40 agonist ivuxolimab in advanced cancers. In the study overall: Treatment received earlier with anti-PD-1, anti-PD-L1 or anti-CTLA-4 agents was allowed, and 40% had some. The study, taken as a whole, reports: A proportion of nonresponders additionally exhibited low normalized T-cell clonal expansion. CD8+ T cells (on average) carried more expanded clones than CD4+ T cells.

The investigators sampled blood at baseline, at cycle 4 day 1, and at cycle 7 day 1. The CDR3 extends over 14 amino acids. Per the germline V gene, CDR1 is MDHEN and CDR2 is SYDVKM. V dropped 7 bases and J dropped 4; count of bases not matched to a gene: 9. TCRdb keeps only in-frame clones here, not all; method: immunoSEQ multiplex PCR. The sample includes 53,000 or so clones, over 80% seen only once; the top ten take around 2.8%. The material sequenced was CD4+ or CD8+ T cells sorted from blood, taken in a trial of the OX40 agonist ivuxolimab. V usage is TRBV28 and J usage is TRBJ1-2, with 7 positions matching TRBD1. The receptor was isolated from an adult with an advanced solid tumor such as melanoma, head and neck, liver or kidney cancer. The CDR3: CASTLGGTVYGYTF. In nucleotides, the CDR3 is TGTGCCAGCACCCTAGGGGGGACAGTCTATGGCTACACCTTC.